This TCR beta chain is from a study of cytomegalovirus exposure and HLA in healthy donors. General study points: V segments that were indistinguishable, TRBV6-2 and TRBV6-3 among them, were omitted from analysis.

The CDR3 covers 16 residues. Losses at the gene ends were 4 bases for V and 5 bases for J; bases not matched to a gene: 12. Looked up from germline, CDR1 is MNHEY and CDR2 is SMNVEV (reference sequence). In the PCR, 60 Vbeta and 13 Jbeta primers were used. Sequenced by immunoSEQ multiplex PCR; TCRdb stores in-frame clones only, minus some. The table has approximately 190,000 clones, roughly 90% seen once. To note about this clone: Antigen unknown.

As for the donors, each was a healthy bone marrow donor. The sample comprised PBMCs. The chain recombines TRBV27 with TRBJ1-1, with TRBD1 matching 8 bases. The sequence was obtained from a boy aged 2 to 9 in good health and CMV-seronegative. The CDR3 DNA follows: TGTGCCAGCAGTTCTCCTCTCGGACAGGGTAGGACTGAAGCTTTCTTT. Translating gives CASSSPLGQGRTEAFF.